This TCR beta chain comes out of a study of human T cells and chemical hapten exposure. Study-wide background: Patients, largely female, had alopecia areata, totalis or universalis.

Noted time point: pre-sensitization, week 0. As for treatment: therapeutic diphenylcyclopropenone sensitization with weekly scalp DPC. People who gave samples had alopecia, were 18 to 70 years old, and were suitable for DPC. MiXCR was run by TCRdb on the RACE reads, yielding one entry per CDR3 protein. Among about 180,000 distinct CDR3 sequences listed, under 35% were seen once. V lost 6 bases to trimming and J lost 2 bases, with 16 bases between them. CDR1 and CDR2 (germline): DFQATT, SNEGSKA (reference sequence). The CDR3 has 14 amino acids. This receptor was identified in a woman aged 25 to 39 with alopecia areata. Some clones in this sample may be carry-over from other donors' samples. The chain is built from TRBV20-1 and TRBJ1-1; maybe TRBD1 (6 bases). The material sequenced was whole blood, taken in connection with sensitization to the hapten diphenylcyclopropenone (DPC). CDR3 nucleotides: TGCAGTGCCCCACAGGGAGGTCTCAACACTGAAGCTTTCTTT. Amino acids: CSAPQGGLNTEAFF.